This T cell receptor beta chain is drawn from a study of post-analysis software for immune sequencing data. Overall study context: Some patients lacked subtype; others had relapsing-remitting, secondary progressive or progressive-relapsing disease. Study-level results: Relative to controls, patients with multiple sclerosis showed significantly lower normalized Chao1 diversity. Under the F measure, samples that were prepared in one batch clustered strongly together.

Unique-molecular-identifier-tagged TCR beta cDNA libraries were used. The yield from approximately 1 to 10 million T cells was 500,000 or so cDNA molecules in total. TCRdb itself ran the PCR reads through MiXCR, one entry per CDR3 protein. The table lists about 810,000 distinct CDR3 sequences, around 53% of them singletons. With respect to this clonotype: Its target is unknown.

Sequencing was performed on blood. The sequence was collected from a girl under 18 with multiple sclerosis.

Here the CDR3 DNA reads TGTGCCAGCAGCGCAACAGGTTATCAGCCCCAGCATTTT. Encoded protein: CASSATGYQPQHF. The chain employs TRBV11-2 and TRBJ1-5; D may be TRBD1 (5 bases). V was cut by 5 bases and J by 5 bases, with 10 bases left in between. In germline, CDR1 is SGHAT, CDR2 FQNNGV. CDR3 length: 13 residues.